The clone carrying this TCR beta chain was detected only a few times. Antigen specificity is unknown. The CDR3 has 14 amino acids. Trimming at V came to 3 bases and at J to 2 bases, leaving 2 bases not matched to a gene. The germline gives CDR1 SGHTS, CDR2 YDEGEE. The data are from a study of blood T cells in healthy people across ages. Study-wide findings and caveats: The unknown donor CMV status may have confounded expanded clonotype changes. Underestimates were what the diversity estimates from one million T cells were considered to be. Older age went with lower TCR beta diversity per million T cells, in a roughly linear way.

For the second PCR, which ran for about 6 to 12 cycles, a sample-barcoded 5' primer and a J-beta primer mix were used. TCRdb re-derived calls from the 5' RACE reads in MiXCR, one entry per CDR3 protein. The table lists fewer than 2,000,000 distinct CDR3 sequences, roughly 32% of them singletons. This TCR was recovered from a woman in her thirties in good health. The chain couples TRBV5-8 to TRBJ2-1; 7 bases fit TRBD2. Specimen: blood. CDR3 DNA: TGTGCCAGCAGCTGGAGCGGGGCCTACAATGAGCAGTTCTTC. Residues: CASSWSGAYNEQFF. The whole variable domain, filled in from reference TRBV5-8 and TRBJ2-1, reads EAGVTQSPTHLIKTRGQQATLRCSPISGHTSVYWYQQALGLGLQFLLWYDEGEERNRGNFPPRFSGRQFPNYSSELNVNALELEDSALYLCASSWSGAYNEQFFGPGTRLTVL.